The clone carrying this TCR beta chain is categorized as medium-sized. Its antigen is currently unknown. Germline V gene lookup returns CDR1 LNHNV and CDR2 YYDKDF (reference sequence). Trimming took 3 bases from V and 10 from J; bases not matched to a gene: 7. The length of the CDR3 is 14 residues. Multiplex PCR with BIOMED2 TRB-A/B primer pools amplified TRB rearrangements. TCRdb reprocessed the multiplex PCR reads with MiXCR, giving one entry per CDR3 protein. The sample holds 4,000 to 5,000 distinct CDR3 sequences, under 30% seen once. The entry originates in a study of T and B cells in COVID-19 patients. In the study overall: Recovered patients mostly had mild to moderate COVID-19 managed as outpatients.

Blood genomic DNA input for TRB amplification was about 240-500 ng. Broader study findings: Early severe-case samples and blood from mildly ill patients during symptoms were in short supply. Clonality of TRB repertoires was high in active COVID-19; recovery brought above-healthy diversity and richness. Patients with COVID-19 reportedly showed strongly skewed T cell receptor beta variable and joining gene usage.

The rearrangement joins TRBV15 to TRBJ2-1; the match to TRBD2 covers 9 bases. Specimen: blood. The sequence came from a human donor with active COVID-19. DNA of the CDR3: TGTGCCACCAGCAGCCTTAGCGGGAGTCAAGAGCAGTTCTTC. Its translation: CATSSLSGSQEQFF.